The next 20 T cell receptor beta chains were all read from a single sample in a study of T cells in Graves' hyperthyroidism and ophthalmopathy. Regions amplified from RNA transcripts were the TCR beta CDR3 regions. In the first-round RT-PCR of the TCR CDR3, the HTBI primer set was used. TCRdb reprocessed the multiplex PCR reads via MiXCR and lists one record per CDR3 protein. The sample consists of approximately 630,000 distinct CDR3 sequences, around 15% of them appearing once. The sequencing sample was made of blood. These receptors originate from a woman aged 30 to 39 with Graves' hyperthyroidism.

This clonotype was picked up a small number of times. The rearrangement uses TRBV10-3 and TRBJ2-7, with D perhaps assigned TRBD1 or TRBD2 (5 bases each). The CDR3 extends over 13 amino acids. Trimming took 3 bases from V and 4 from J, leaving 10 bases between them. Germline CDR1 ENHRY, CDR2 SYGVKD. As DNA, the CDR3 is TGTGCCATCAGTGACAGGGACCTTTACGAGCAGTACTTC. Its protein is CAISDRDLYEQYF.

The table lists this clonotype with many counts. This chain links TRBV3-1 with TRBJ2-3; either TRBD1 or TRBD2 may supply D (6 bases each). Trimming removed 1 base at V and 6 bases at J, with 14 bases between. This CDR3 contains 15 residues. Germline V CDR1 and CDR2: LGHDT, YNNKEL (reference sequence). CDR3 sequence (DNA): TGTGCCAGCAGCCAAGTTGTAACAGGGAGGGATACGCAGTATTTT. Its protein is CASSQVVTGRDTQYF.

This CDR3 reads CASSPFGGRDTGELFF. The CDR3 nucleotides read TGCGCCAGCAGCCCATTCGGGGGGAGGGACACCGGGGAGCTGTTTTTT. The genes are TRBV4-1 and TRBJ2-2; 7 bases agree with TRBD2. The CDR3 length is 16 residues. J lost 3 bases, V lost 4 bases, and 8 bases had no gene match. Germline values: CDR1 MGHRA, CDR2 YSYEKL.

The rearrangement links TRBV10-3 to TRBJ2-3; TRBD2 matches at 12 bases. Germline values: CDR1 ENHRY, CDR2 SYGVKD. The CDR3 spans 15 residues. V dropped 6 bases and J dropped 6; count of bases not matched to a gene: 7. CDR3 sequence: CAISLTSGSTDTQYF. CDR3 DNA sequence: TGTGCCATCAGCTTGACTAGCGGGAGTACTGATACGCAGTATTTT.

V and J are TRBV20-1 and TRBJ2-6; TRBD1 matches 7 bases. CDR3 size: 17 residues. V shed 0 bases, J shed 2 bases, and the junction held 7 bases outside the gene matches. The germline V gene encodes CDR1 DFQATT and CDR2 SNEGSKA (reference sequence). CDR3 sequence reads: CSARDDRERPGANVLTF. The CDR3 DNA reads as TGCAGTGCTAGAGATGACAGGGAAAGACCTGGGGCCAACGTCCTGACTTTC.

The sample holds many counts of this clonotype. The chain uses TRBV30 and TRBJ2-1; possible D gene TRBD1, 5 bases. The CDR3 covers 16 residues. The germline gives CDR1 GTSNPN, CDR2 SVGIG (reference sequence). The ends were cut back, 0 bases at V and 2 bases at J, with 14 bases in the middle. In DNA form, the CDR3 reads TGTGCCTGGAGTGTATTAGGGGCTGGAACCTACAATGAGCAGTTCTTC. Translating it yields CAWSVLGAGTYNEQFF.

The rearrangement joins TRBV7-9 to TRBJ2-4; 10 nucleotides match TRBD1. V lost 5 bases, J lost 4 bases, and 14 bases stayed unmatched. This CDR3 has 18 amino acids. The germline CDR1 and CDR2 sequences are SEHNR and FQNEAQ (reference sequence). CDR3 bases: TGTGCCAGCAGCCCTTCGGGACAGGGGAATCGAGATAAAAACATTCAGTACTTC. Its translation: CASSPSGQGNRDKNIQYF.

This clonotype was seen ten or more times. V gene TRBV6-1 combines with J gene TRBJ1-6; a weak D match, TRBD1 (6 bases). This CDR3 has 15 residues. V was shortened by 8 bases and J by 4 bases, with 15 bases between the two germline ends. Germline V gene sequence: CDR1 MNHNS, CDR2 SASEGT. CDR3 sequence: CASWMVGQYNSPLHF. CDR3 in DNA: TGTGCCAGCTGGATGGTAGGACAGTATAATTCACCCCTCCACTTT.

This clonotype was recorded many times. The rearrangement links TRBV2 to TRBJ2-1; perhaps TRBD1 as D (5 bases). The CDR3 runs to 17 residues. Trimming stripped 6 bases from V and 7 bases from J, with 25 bases between. Germline CDR1 reads SNHLY; CDR2 reads FYNNEI. The CDR3 loop is CASSGLRDQGLGNEQFF. In nucleotides, the CDR3 is TGTGCCAGCAGCGGGCTTCGAGACCAGGGCCTGGGTAATGAGCAGTTCTTC.

This clonotype has only one observation. The genes are TRBV6-1 and TRBJ2-1; 7 bases map to TRBD2. V lost 2 bases and J lost 7; bases outside the gene matches: 2. Germline lookup yields CDR1 MNHNS and CDR2 SASEGT. The CDR3 is 13 amino acids. The CDR3 coding sequence is TGTGCCAGCAGTGAAAGCGGGACGAATGAGCAGTTCTTC. Protein sequence: CASSESGTNEQFF.

This clonotype appeared many times. The chain joins TRBV28 to TRBJ2-1, with D tentatively TRBD1 (5 bases). The CDR3 totals 14 residues. Per germline, CDR1 MDHEN and CDR2 SYDVKM. Between the trimmed V and J ends, which lost 6 bases and 2 bases, there was a span of 11 bases. Written as DNA, the CDR3 is TGTGCCAGCAGAGGCAGGGTGGCCTACAATGAGCAGTTCTTC. This codes for CASRGRVAYNEQFF.

This clonotype was detected many times. This chain uses TRBV7-2 with TRBJ2-2; D gene unclear. Germline assignment: CDR1 SGHTA and CDR2 FQGNSA. V lost 1 base to trimming and J lost 7 bases, with 4 bases between them. This CDR3 region has 12 residues. The CDR3: CASSLDRGELFF. The CDR3 DNA follows: TGTGCCAGCAGCTTAGATCGCGGGGAGCTGTTTTTT.

In its sample, this clonotype was seen many times. V and J are TRBV2 and TRBJ2-5; 12 nucleotides agree with TRBD2. Germline values: CDR1 SNHLY, CDR2 FYNNEI. This CDR3 is 17 amino acids long. J was trimmed by 3 bases and V by 6 bases; bases with no gene match: 11. This CDR3 is CASSLRTSGRWEETQYF. CDR3 DNA: TGTGCCAGCAGCCTCCGAACTAGCGGGAGGTGGGAAGAGACCCAGTACTTC.

This clonotype has at least ten counts. J is TRBJ2-7 and V is TRBV20-1, with 7 bases aligning to TRBD2. Germline CDR1 DFQATT, CDR2 SNEGSKA (reference sequence). V was pared by 4 bases and J by 2 bases, with 5 bases of the junction left unmatched. The CDR3 is 13 amino acids. The CDR3 loop is CSATGGLTYEQYF. CDR3 bases: TGCAGTGCTACCGGGGGACTAACCTACGAGCAGTACTTC.

This clonotype has a count of ten or more. J is TRBJ2-5 and V is TRBV10-3, with D possibly matching TRBD1 (5 bases). Germline V gives CDR1 ENHRY, CDR2 SYGVKD. This CDR3 has 15 amino acids. With 3 bases removed from V and 4 bases from J, the gap between germline ends came to 15 bases. Here the CDR3 DNA reads TGTGCCATCAGTGACCGGGCCAGGGAAGGAGAGACCCAGTACTTC. Residues: CAISDRAREGETQYF.

This clonotype has ten or more counts. This rearrangement joins TRBV18 to TRBJ2-1; a weak D match, TRBD1 (5 bases). Trimming removed 0 bases from V and 13 bases from J, with 13 bases in between. The CDR3 is 13 amino acids. CDR1 is KGHSH and CDR2 is LQKENI in the germline V gene. The chain's CDR3 is CASSPPGRQVQFF. The CDR3 nucleotides read TGTGCCAGCTCACCACCGGGGCGGCAGGTACAGTTCTTC.

The table lists this clonotype with many counts. The chain combines TRBV7-9 with TRBJ2-3, with TRBD1 matching 8 bases. CDR3 length: 14 amino acids. Trimming at V came to 4 bases and at J to 2 bases, leaving 2 bases not matched to a gene. From germline, CDR1 is SEHNR and CDR2 FQNEAQ (reference sequence). The CDR3 DNA reads TGTGCCAGCAGCTCAGGGGGCCTCACAGATACGCAGTATTTT. Translated: CASSSGGLTDTQYF. The whole variable domain, filled in from reference TRBV7-9 and TRBJ2-3, reads DTGVSQNPRHKITKRGQNVTFRCDPISEHNRLYWYRQTLGQGPEFLTYFQNEAQLEKSRLLSDRFSAERPKGSFSTLEIQRTEQGDSAMYLCASSSGGLTDTQYFGPGTRLTVL.

This clonotype was seen at least ten times. V usage is TRBV12-5 and J usage is TRBJ2-7; D ambiguous. The CDR3 consists of 17 residues. Looked up from germline, CDR1 is LGHNT and CDR2 is FRNRAP. Trimming removed 3 bases from V and 2 bases from J, with 20 bases in between. The CDR3 protein is CASGFSLLNRPPYEQYF. Written as DNA, the CDR3 is TGTGCTAGTGGTTTTTCCCTCTTGAACCGGCCGCCCTACGAGCAGTACTTC.

This clonotype showed up many times. This chain connects TRBV7-2 to TRBJ2-5; D is perhaps TRBD2 (6 bases). Per germline, CDR1 SGHTA and CDR2 FQGNSA. V was pared by 4 bases and J by 4 bases, with 13 bases between. CDR3 size: 14 residues. CDR3 nucleotides: TGTGCCAGCAGCTCAGGACACGGGGGAGAGACCCAGTACTTC. Translated: CASSSGHGGETQYF.

The chain links TRBV11-2 to TRBJ2-7; either TRBD1 or TRBD2 may supply D (5 bases each). This CDR3 has 13 residues. V was clipped by 3 bases and J by 7 bases, with 13 bases between them. Germline CDR1 reads SGHAT; CDR2 reads FQNNGV. In DNA form, the CDR3 reads TGTGCCAGCAGCTTGGGGGACGTGGTAGAGCAGTACTTC. Protein product: CASSLGDVVEQYF.